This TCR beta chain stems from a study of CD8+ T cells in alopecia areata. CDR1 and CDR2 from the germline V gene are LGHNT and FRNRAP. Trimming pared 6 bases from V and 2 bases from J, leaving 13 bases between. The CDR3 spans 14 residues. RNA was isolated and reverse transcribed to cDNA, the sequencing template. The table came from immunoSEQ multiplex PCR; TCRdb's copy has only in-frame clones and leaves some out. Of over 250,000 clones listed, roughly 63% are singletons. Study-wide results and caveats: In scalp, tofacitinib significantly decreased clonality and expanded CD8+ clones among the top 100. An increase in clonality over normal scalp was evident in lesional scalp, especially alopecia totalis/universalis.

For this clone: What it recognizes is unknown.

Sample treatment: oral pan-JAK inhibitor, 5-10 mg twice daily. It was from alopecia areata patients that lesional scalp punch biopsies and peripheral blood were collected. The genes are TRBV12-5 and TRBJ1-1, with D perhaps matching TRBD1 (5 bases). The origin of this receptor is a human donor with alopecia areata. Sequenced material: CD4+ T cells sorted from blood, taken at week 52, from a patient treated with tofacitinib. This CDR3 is CASGPDSPNTEAFF. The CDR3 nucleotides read TGTGCTAGTGGCCCAGACAGCCCCAACACTGAAGCTTTCTTT. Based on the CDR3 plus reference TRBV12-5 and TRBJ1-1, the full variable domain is DARVTQTPRHKVTEMGQEVTMRCQPILGHNTVFWYRQTMMQGLELLAYFRNRAPLDDSGMPKDRFSAEMPDATLATLKIQPSEPRDSAVYFCASGPDSPNTEAFFGQGTRLTVV.